These 8 T cell receptor beta chains originate from one sample sequenced in a study of T cells in Graves' hyperthyroidism and ophthalmopathy. The source material, RNA transcripts, was used to amplify TCR beta CDR3 regions. The HTBI primer set drove a first-round RT-PCR of the TCR CDR3. A single record per CDR3 protein comes from TCRdb applying MiXCR to the multiplex PCR reads. This table has under 350,000 distinct CDR3 sequences, about 20% appearing once. The sequencing sample was made of blood. The origin of the receptors is a woman in her forties or fifties with Graves' hyperthyroidism.

A word on this clonotype: This could be a read error, since a much larger clone is one nucleotide away. The genes are TRBV11-2 and TRBJ2-7; weak D call: TRBD1 (5 bases). The CDR3 is 13 residues long. Germline CDR1 is SGHAT and CDR2 is FQNNGV. CDR3 amino acids: CVSSLDVGDEQYF. The CDR3 region has the DNA TGTGTCAGCAGCTTAGATGTAGGGGACGAGCAGTACTTC.

The chain couples TRBV15 to TRBJ2-2; 9 bases agree with TRBD2. The length of the CDR3 is 22 residues. V trimming: 0 bases; J trimming: 2 bases; junction bases outside the gene matches: 19. In germline, CDR1 is LNHNV, CDR2 YYDKDF (reference sequence). CDR3 residues: CATSRDDRRSSLLAGNTGELFF. CDR3 bases: TGTGCCACCAGCAGAGATGACCGTCGGAGTTCCCTACTAGCGGGTAACACCGGGGAGCTGTTTTTT.

As to this clonotype: A clone one base away is much larger, so this may be a read error. The chain carries TRBV7-9 and TRBJ2-2, with unresolved D. The V and J ends lost 2 bases and 6 bases respectively, with 4 bases between them. The CDR3 runs to 12 residues. Looked up from germline, CDR1 is SEHNR and CDR2 is FQNEAQ (reference sequence). This CDR3 is CASSLKAGELFF. Written as DNA, the CDR3 is TGTGCCAGCAGCTTAAAGGCCGGGGAGCTGTTTTTT.

The CDR3 spells CASSGAEDYSNQPQHF. The CDR3 DNA reads as TGTGCCAGCAGTGGGGCAGAAGATTATAGCAATCAGCCCCAGCATTTT. The chain is built from TRBV6-1 and TRBJ1-5; D call uncertain. V dropped 4 bases and J dropped 0 bases, with 13 bases sitting between them. Looked up from germline, CDR1 is MNHNS and CDR2 is SASEGT. The CDR3 totals 16 residues.

This clonotype has just a few counts. The rearrangement joins TRBV28 to TRBJ1-5, with TRBD1 matching 7 bases. This CDR3 spans 13 amino acids. Germline CDR1 and CDR2: MDHEN and SYDVKM. V shed 5 bases, J shed 7 bases, and the junction held 5 bases outside the gene matches. The CDR3 nucleotides are TGTGCCAGCAGTCGGACAGGTAGGCAGCCCCAGCATTTT. Translating it yields CASSRTGRQPQHF.

This clonotype was seen many times. The chain couples TRBV20-1 to TRBJ2-1; D not certain. V was clipped by 1 base and J by 5 bases, with 6 bases between them. From germline, CDR1 is DFQATT and CDR2 SNEGSKA (reference sequence). This CDR3 is 12 amino acids long. CDR3 amino acids: CSARGSDNEQFF. Written as DNA, the CDR3 is TGCAGTGCTAGAGGGTCGGACAATGAGCAGTTCTTC.

As to this clonotype: A much larger clone lies a single base off, so this may be a read error. The rearrangement links TRBV7-2 to TRBJ2-1, with unresolved D. Germline V CDR1 and CDR2: SGHTA, FQGNSA. The V end lost 1 base, the J end lost 10 bases, and 8 bases lay between the germline ends. The CDR3 totals 12 residues. The DNA of the CDR3 is TGTGCCAGCAGCTTAGATGGTTGGGAGCAGTTCTTC. Translating gives CASSLDGWEQFF. Full variable domain (remainder filled in from reference TRBV7-2 and TRBJ2-1): GAGVSQSPSNKVTEKGKDVELRCDPISGHTALYWYRQSLGQGLEFLIYFQGNSAPDKSGLPSDRFSAERTGGSVSTLTIQRTQQEDSAVYLCASSLDGWEQFFGPGTRLTVL.

This chain uses TRBV24-1 with TRBJ2-7; D not resolved. Trimming took 12 bases from V and 5 from J, leaving 13 bases between them. CDR3 length equals 11 residues. Germline V gene sequence: CDR1 KGHDR, CDR2 SFDVKD. CDR3 DNA sequence: TGTGCCCCCGTCGGGCGAGACGAGCAGTACGTC. Encoded protein: CAPVGRDEQYV.